This is a list of T cell receptor beta chains from one sample in a study of T cell responses to AZD1222 COVID-19 vaccine. The data were produced by immunoSEQ multiplex PCR, yet TCRdb's version contains in-frame clones alone and is incomplete. The sample has under 150,000 clones; around nine tenths are singletons. Sample: peripheral blood, taken on day 0 of AZD1222 vaccination. The receptors were gathered from an adult in good health. CDR3s include the opening cysteine and the closing phenylalanine or tryptophan. Fields, in order: V gene, J gene, D gene, CDR3 protein, CDR3 DNA. A D gene is named only where the DNA matches it firmly.

>TRBV7-9|TRBJ2-2|TRBD2
CASSEANKAGVANTGELFF
TGTGCCAGCAGCGAGGCGAATAAGGCGGGGGTCGCGAACACCGGGGAGCTGTTTTTT
>TRBV3-1/TRBV3-2|TRBJ2-2|TRBD1
CASSQDPRKDYRGGTGELFF
TGTGCCAGCAGCCAAGATCCGCGGAAAGACTACAGGGGTGGCACCGGGGAGCTGTTTTTT
>TRBV15|TRBJ1-1|NA
CATSRKSVRTSNTEAFF
TGTGCCACCAGCAGGAAGTCCGTAAGAACGTCGAACACTGAAGCTTTCTTT
>TRBV4-2|TRBJ2-2|TRBD1
CASRQGSDTGELFF
TGTGCCAGCAGACAGGGGTCGGACACCGGGGAGCTGTTTTTT
>TRBV21-1|TRBJ2-4|NA
CASSRPGQMIQIAKNIQYF
TGTGCCAGCAGCAGACCGGGACAGATGATACAAATAGCCAAAAACATTCAGTACTTC
>TRBV29-1|TRBJ2-3|TRBD2
CSAATSGSDTQYF
TGCAGCGCCGCGACTAGCGGGAGCGATACGCAGTATTTT
>TRBV27|TRBJ2-7|NA
CASSLRLGIGSYEQYF
TGTGCCAGCAGTTTACGATTAGGGATCGGGTCCTACGAGCAGTACTTC
>TRBV5-6|TRBJ1-1|NA
CASSLSGVNTEAFF
TGTGCCAGCAGCTTGTCGGGGGTTAACACTGAAGCTTTCTTT
>TRBV3-1/TRBV3-2|TRBJ2-1|NA
CASSQDSGRSSEQFF
TGTGCCAGCAGCCAAGATTCTGGTCGGTCCTCTGAGCAGTTCTTC
>TRBV5-4|TRBJ2-3|TRBD2
CASSLAGGGRAGDTQYF
TGTGCCAGCAGCTTGGCCGGGGGCGGGAGGGCCGGAGATACGCAGTATTTT